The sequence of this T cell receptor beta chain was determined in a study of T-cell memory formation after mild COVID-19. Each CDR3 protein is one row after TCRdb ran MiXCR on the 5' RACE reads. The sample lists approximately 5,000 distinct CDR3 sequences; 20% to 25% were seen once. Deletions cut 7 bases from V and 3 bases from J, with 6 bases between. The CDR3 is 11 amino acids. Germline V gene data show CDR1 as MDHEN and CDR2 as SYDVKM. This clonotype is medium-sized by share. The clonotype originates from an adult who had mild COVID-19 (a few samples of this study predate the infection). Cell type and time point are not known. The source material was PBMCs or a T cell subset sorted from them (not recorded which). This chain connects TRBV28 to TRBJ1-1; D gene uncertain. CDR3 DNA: TGTGCCAGCACTGACTACACTGAAGCTTTCTTT. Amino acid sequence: CASTDYTEAFF.